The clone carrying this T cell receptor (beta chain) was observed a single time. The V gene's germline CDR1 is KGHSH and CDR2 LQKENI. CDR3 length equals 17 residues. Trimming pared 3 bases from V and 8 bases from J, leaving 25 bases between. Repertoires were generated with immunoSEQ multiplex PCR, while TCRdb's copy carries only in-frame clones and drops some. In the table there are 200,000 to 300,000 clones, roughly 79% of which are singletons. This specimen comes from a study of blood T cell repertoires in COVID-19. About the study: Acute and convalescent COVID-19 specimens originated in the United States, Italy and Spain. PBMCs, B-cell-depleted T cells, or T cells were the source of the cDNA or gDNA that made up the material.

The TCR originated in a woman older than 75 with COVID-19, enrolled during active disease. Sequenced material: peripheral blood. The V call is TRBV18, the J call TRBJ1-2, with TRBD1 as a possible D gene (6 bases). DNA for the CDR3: TGTGCCAGCTCACCTATGTCAAGTGGCGCCCAGGGGAGCGGCTACACCTTC. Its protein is CASSPMSSGAQGSGYTF.